This T cell receptor beta chain was found in a study of shared clonotypes between healthy human individuals. Study at large: CD4 naive and CD4 memory each took three plates per donor, while CD8 naive took two and CD8 memory one.

Regarding the study as a whole: The researchers took only blood, and tissue repertoires probably look different. Generally, estimated richness proved larger in naive subsets than it did in memory subsets. All-four-donor shared clonotypes had higher generation probabilities than non-shared clonotypes did.

There are a few counts of this clone. The antigen is unknown. This may arise from a read error, as a much more abundant clone is one base away. Distinct nucleotide sequences in the sample also encode this CDR3. CDR3 size: 13 residues. CDR1 and CDR2 from the germline V gene are SGHDN and FVKESK. V was pared by 4 bases and J by 3 bases, with 2 bases of the junction left unmatched. Method: immunoSEQ multiplex PCR; TCRdb's copy keeps in-frame clones and lacks some. The sample comprises approximately 740,000 clones, around 74% of which are singletons, and 1.5% to 2% rests with the top ten. V usage is TRBV14 and J usage is TRBJ1-1; 7 bases line up with TRBD1. The sequenced material came from memory CD4+ T cells sorted from blood. As to subset: CD45RA-negative fraction. This TCR was recovered from a woman younger than 45 in good health. The DNA of the CDR3 is TGTGCCAGCAGCCGCCAGGGGGACACTGAAGCTTTCTTT. Residues: CASSRQGDTEAFF.